The 3 T cell receptor beta chains given below trace back to one sample, sequenced in a study of spatial heterogeneity in lung cancer. Their target antigens are unknown. Findings and caveats of the study: Counts that tracked tumor mutation counts were those of expanded intratumoral alpha and beta TCRs.

TCRdb analysed the 5' RACE reads with MiXCR anew, one entry per CDR3 protein. The sample has about 9,800 distinct CDR3 sequences, roughly 51% seen once; the top ten hold around 26%. Sample time point: sample taken at primary tumor resection. Specimen: lung tumor tissue, collected at surgery. Receptors were obtained from a female donor with early-stage non-small cell lung cancer.

Remarks on this clonotype: Since the library was made to target alpha chains, this beta chain is a stray read and its abundance is not meaningful. This chain connects TRBV28 to TRBJ1-2; D gene unclear. CDR3 size: 12 residues. The germline V gene encodes CDR1 MDHEN and CDR2 SYDVKM. The V and J ends lost 6 bases and 0 bases respectively, with 5 bases between them. CDR3 protein: CASSRPNYGYTF. The DNA of the CDR3 is TGTGCCAGCAGCCGACCTAACTATGGCTACACCTTC.

This clonotype was seen a few times. This beta chain is a stray sequence in a library constructed for alpha chains; its clone size is not meaningful. The rearrangement uses TRBV7-6 and TRBJ2-1; D gene ambiguous. V was shortened by 5 bases and J by 4 bases, with 6 bases between the two germline ends. The CDR3 sequence is 12 residues long. CDR1 and CDR2 (germline): SGHVS, FNYEAQ. In DNA, the CDR3 is TGTGCCAGCAGCCCACGGTACAATGAGCAGTTCTTC. Its translation is CASSPRYNEQFF.

This clonotype was counted between two and nine times. Little can be read into the size of this beta chain, an off-target read in a library designed for alpha chains. This chain links TRBV15 with TRBJ2-7; the D is unclear. Germline V gene data show CDR1 as LNHNV and CDR2 as YYDKDF (reference sequence). V was pared by 0 bases and J by 3 bases, with 6 bases between. CDR3 length: 13 residues. The CDR3 region has the DNA TGTGCCACCAGCAGAGACAGGAACTACGAGCAGTACTTC. This sequence encodes CATSRDRNYEQYF.